This T cell receptor beta chain was sequenced in a study of T cell responses to AZD1222 COVID-19 vaccine. This clone appeared once. This CDR3 has 12 residues. Trimming stripped 0 bases from V and 9 bases from J, with 7 bases between. Germline CDR1 SGDLS, CDR2 YYNGEE. Sequenced by immunoSEQ multiplex PCR; TCRdb stores in-frame clones only, minus some. The sample comprises about 110,000 clones, approximately 90% of which are singletons, and roughly 15% rests with the top ten. The sequence was collected from an adult who received the AZD1222 COVID-19 vaccine. V gene TRBV9 combines with J gene TRBJ2-1, with a weak D call TRBD1 (6 bases). The material was peripheral blood, obtained 28 days after the second AZD1222 dose. CDR3 nucleotides: TGTGCCAGCAGCGTAGTCAGGGGTGAGCAGTTCTTC. As protein: CASSVVRGEQFF.